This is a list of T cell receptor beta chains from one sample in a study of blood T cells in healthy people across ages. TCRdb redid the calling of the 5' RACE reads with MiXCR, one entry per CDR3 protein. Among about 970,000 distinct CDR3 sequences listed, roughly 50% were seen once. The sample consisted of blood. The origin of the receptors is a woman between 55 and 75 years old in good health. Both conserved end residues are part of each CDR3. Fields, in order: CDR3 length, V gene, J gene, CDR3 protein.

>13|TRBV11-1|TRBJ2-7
CASRVRGSYEQYF
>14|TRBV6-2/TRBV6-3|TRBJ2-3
CASTGLAGSYTQYF
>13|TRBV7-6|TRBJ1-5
CASSLLLDQPQHF
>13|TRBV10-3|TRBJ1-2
CAIRPTDNDGYTF
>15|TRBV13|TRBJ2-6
CASSFRASGANVLTF
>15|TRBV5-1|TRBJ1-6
CASRSDSNVGSPLHF
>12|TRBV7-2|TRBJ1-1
CATGQGGTEAFF
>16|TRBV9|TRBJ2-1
CASSPFPLCSYNEQFF
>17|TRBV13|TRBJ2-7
CASSRFRAGESSYEQYF
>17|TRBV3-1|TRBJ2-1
CASSPRTGTGLYNEQFF
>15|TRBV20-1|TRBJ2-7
CSARDRDRAIYEQYF
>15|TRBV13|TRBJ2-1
CASSSPLAGLGEQFF
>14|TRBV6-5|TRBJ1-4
CASRRGHPQEKLFF
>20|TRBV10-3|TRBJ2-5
CAIRTITGTAPGQPKETQYF
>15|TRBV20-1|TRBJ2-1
CSASPLTSGTYEQFF
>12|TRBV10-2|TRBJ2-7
CASLASRGEQYF
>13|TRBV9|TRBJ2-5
CASSTPLQETQYF
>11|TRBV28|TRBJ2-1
CGSSSANEQFF
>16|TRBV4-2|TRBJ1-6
CASSQGAGGYNSPLHF
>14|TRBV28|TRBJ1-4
CASSFMTGGEKLFF
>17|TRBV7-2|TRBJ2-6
CASTLIAGDSGANVLTF
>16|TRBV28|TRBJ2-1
CASLDGVLSSYNEQFF
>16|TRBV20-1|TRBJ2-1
CSANPPSGLSYNEQFF
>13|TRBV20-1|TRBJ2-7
CSARKGSSYEQYF
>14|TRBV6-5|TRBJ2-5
CASSYLQGQETQYF
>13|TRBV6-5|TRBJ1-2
CASSPGGYYGYTF
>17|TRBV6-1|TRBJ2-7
CASSGGGVRIPYNEQYF
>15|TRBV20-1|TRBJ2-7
CSAVHRDSTSYEQYF
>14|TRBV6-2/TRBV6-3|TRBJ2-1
CASSASGRGHEQFF
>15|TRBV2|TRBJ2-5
CASSARVGRQETQYF
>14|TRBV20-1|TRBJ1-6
CSARRDSLNSPLHF
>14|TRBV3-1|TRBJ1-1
CASSQISRNTEAFF
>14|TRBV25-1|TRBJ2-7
CASSDAPGSYEQYF
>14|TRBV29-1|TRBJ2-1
CNFRRGPGGNEQFF
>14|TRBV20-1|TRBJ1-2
CSAMYRRGNYGYTF
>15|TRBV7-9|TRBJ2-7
CASSSTSGHSYEQYF
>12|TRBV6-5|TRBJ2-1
CASTQDNNEQFF
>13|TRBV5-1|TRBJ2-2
CASSSLETGELFF
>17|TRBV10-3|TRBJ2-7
CAISGPSQGLDSYEQYF
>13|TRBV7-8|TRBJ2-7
CVSSLVYRGEQYF
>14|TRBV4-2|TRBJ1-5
CASSQQGRGQSQHF
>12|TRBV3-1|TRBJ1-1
CAARGTGGEAFF
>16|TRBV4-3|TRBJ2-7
CASSQDSASGSYEQYF
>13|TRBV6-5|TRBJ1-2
CASSDEKNYGYTF
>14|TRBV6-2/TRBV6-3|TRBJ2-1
CASGPRTEYNEQFF
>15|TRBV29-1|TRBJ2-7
CSVENRAGGFYEQYF
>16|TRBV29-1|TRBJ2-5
CSVERGPTGRRETQYF
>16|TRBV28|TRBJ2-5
CASSFVGLAEQETQYF
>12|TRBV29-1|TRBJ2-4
CSVPGQGNIQYF
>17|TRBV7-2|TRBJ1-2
CASSLQSGTALPAGYTF
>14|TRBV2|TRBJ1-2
CASAITFGVYGYTF
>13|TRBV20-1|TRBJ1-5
CSARDTLNQPQHF
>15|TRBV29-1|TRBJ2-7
CSIRGLAGGQDEQYF
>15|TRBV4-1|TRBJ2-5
CASSQVPGVQGTQYF
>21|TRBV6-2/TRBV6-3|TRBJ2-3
CASRPLAGGTFRLSSTDTQYF
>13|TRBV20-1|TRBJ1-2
CSAPIDRGMGYTF
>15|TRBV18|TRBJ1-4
CASSPSFRGNEKLFF
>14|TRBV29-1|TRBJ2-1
CSDRLAGGYNEQFF
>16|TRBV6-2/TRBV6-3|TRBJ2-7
CASSLDGGSASYEQYF
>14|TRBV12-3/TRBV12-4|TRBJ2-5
CASSTRTGEETQYF